This TCR beta chain was sequenced in a study of blood T cell repertoires in COVID-19 (dated by TCRdb to 2020 to 2021). Context from the whole study: The collaborator samples originated in the United States, Italy and Spain and spanned the acute and convalescent phases of COVID-19. The material from the prospective study consisted of cDNA or gDNA derived from T cells, B-cell-depleted T cells, or PBMCs. Subjects who had been exposed to COVID-19, were actively infected with it, or had recovered from it provided the deeply sampled blood TCRbeta repertoires that made up the dataset. A freely available public database, intended as a resource for researchers studying the immune response to SARS-CoV-2, is where the repertoires were released. Samples came from the ongoing ImmuneRACE study (first 160 participants) plus 1,254 subjects from 6 global collaborators. The sample metadata nearly always contained a de-identified subject ID, COVID-19 status, age in years and sex. HLA class I and class II types, where available, came from metadata supplied by the sample provider rather than from assay-based typing. Findings and caveats that apply to the study as a whole: The quantity of clinical and demographic metadata differed by source and by participant and was supplied without curation.

This clone was counted between two and nine times. Its antigen has not been determined. No per-base quality is available; no much larger clone lies one base away. The collaborating institutions used their own protocols to collect whole blood in K2EDTA tubes. For TCRbeta analysis, collaborator samples were shipped as frozen whole blood, as isolated PBMCs, or as DNA extracted from either sample type. TCRbeta CDR3 regions were amplified from genomic DNA by means of the immunoSEQ Assay, a bias-controlled multiplex PCR. The study's processing was this. The number of nucleated cells in each sample was estimated from the amplification of reference gene primers within the assay. Sequence reads were collapsed and filtered to measure the absolute abundance of every unique TCRbeta CDR3 rearrangement. For each sample, productive Simpson clonality was calculated by taking the square root of Simpson's diversity index across productive rearrangements. The source is immuneACCESS, and TCRdb retained only in-frame sequences with V and J called. Part of the clones is not carried over; for the studies checked, unresolved V genes explain less than half of this, and the remainder is unexplained. V and J calls and clone size are copied from that table; D and trimming were computed from the DNA. In this sample the table shows 140,000 to 150,000 clones, about 76% of which occur a single time. The ten biggest clones cover around 8.4% of the sample.

Sequencing input: peripheral blood. The source is a human donor in a cohort sampled during active COVID-19.

The sequenced DNA: TGTGCCAGCAGCTTAACGGACAGTTCCTACAATGAGCAGTTCTTC. This gives the protein CASSLTDSSYNEQFF. The receptor chain draws on TRBV11-2 and TRBJ2-1; the D segment could be TRBD1, given 6 matching bases. The cysteine opens and the phenylalanine closes a CDR3 of 15 amino acids. Only the CDR3 portion is preserved as DNA: 45 bases, with reading frame beginning at the first base. V was cut back by 2 bases and J by 1 base, leaving a gap of 9 bases between them. The CDR1 and CDR2 encoded by the germline V gene are SGHAT and FQNNGV.